Presented here are 18 T cell receptor beta chains from one specimen sequenced in a study of blood T cell repertoires in COVID-19. The data were produced by immunoSEQ multiplex PCR, yet TCRdb's version contains in-frame clones alone and is incomplete. The table shows 200,000 to 250,000 clones, with around 85% occurring only once. Sequencing was performed on peripheral blood. All receptors derive from a woman aged 45-59 years with acute or convalescent COVID-19.

With respect to this clone: Other DNA sequences in this specimen translate into the identical CDR3. The chain links TRBV5-1 to TRBJ1-5, with 8 bases lining up with TRBD1. CDR3 length: 15 amino acids. Trimming removed 0 bases from V and 4 bases from J; junction bases left unmatched: 3. The germline CDR1 and CDR2 sequences are SGHRS and YFSETQ. CDR3 DNA sequence: TGCGCCAGCAGCTTGGGAGGACAGGGAAATCAGCCCCAGCATTTT. As protein: CASSLGGQGNQPQHF.

This CDR3 reads CATSRDRGFVKTGYEQYF. For the CDR3, the DNA is TGTGCCACCAGCAGAGATAGGGGGTTCGTGAAGACGGGATACGAGCAGTACTTC. The gene calls are TRBV15 and TRBJ2-7; possibly TRBD1 for D (6 bases). CDR3 size: 18 residues. Germline V gives CDR1 LNHNV, CDR2 YYDKDF (reference sequence). The V end lost 0 bases, the J end lost 4 bases, and 22 bases lay between the germline ends. Together with reference TRBV15 and TRBJ2-7, the CDR3 gives the full variable domain: DAMVIQNPRYQVTQFGKPVTLSCSQTLNHNVMYWYQQKSSQAPKLLFHYYDKDFNNEADTPDNFQSRRPNTSFCFLDIRSPGLGDTAMYLCATSRDRGFVKTGYEQYFGPGTRLTVT.

The chain employs TRBV7-8 and TRBJ1-5; 8 positions agree with TRBD1. The germline CDR1 and CDR2 sequences are SGHVS and FQNEAQ. Trimming took 5 bases from V and 3 from J; bases not matched to a gene: 6. CDR3 length: 15 amino acids. The CDR3 sequence: CASSPGQGFNQPQHF. The DNA for the CDR3 is TGTGCCAGCAGCCCAGGACAGGGATTCAATCAGCCCCAGCATTTT.

This rearrangement joins TRBV10-1 to TRBJ2-1; 7 bases map to TRBD2. The V gene's germline CDR1 is WNHNN and CDR2 SYGVQD (reference sequence). The CDR3 totals 12 residues. Trimming at V came to 2 bases and at J to 12 bases, leaving 4 bases not matched to a gene. The CDR3 DNA sequence: TGCGCCAGCAGTGAGACGGGGGGAGGGCAGTTCTTC. It codes for CASSETGGGQFF.

The V gene is TRBV11-3, the J gene TRBJ2-6, with 8 bases that match TRBD1. The CDR3 runs to 17 residues. The trim removed 5 bases at V and 2 bases at J, leaving 8 bases unmatched. CDR1 is SGHNT and CDR2 is YENEEA in the germline V gene. The CDR3 region is CASSQRQGAPGANVLTF. CDR3 in DNA: TGTGCCAGCAGCCAAAGGCAGGGGGCCCCTGGGGCCAACGTCCTGACTTTC.

The V call is TRBV7-2, the J call TRBJ2-1, with TRBD2 matching over 11 bases. V lost 3 bases, J lost 8 bases, and 9 bases stayed unmatched. Germline loops: CDR1 SGHTA, CDR2 FQGNSA. The CDR3 consists of 16 residues. The CDR3 region is CASSLTSGVGWDEQFF. The CDR3 coding sequence is TGTGCCAGCAGCTTGACTAGCGGGGTCGGTTGGGATGAGCAGTTCTTC.

The chain is built from TRBV6-6 and TRBJ1-4; 9 positions match TRBD1. This CDR3 has 20 residues. Per germline, CDR1 MNHNY and CDR2 SVGAGI (reference sequence). The V segment lost 6 bases and the J segment 3 bases; nucleotides outside the gene matches: 20. CDR3 bases: TGTGCCAGCAGCACGAAAGGAGGTCCGGGACAGGGAGGGCCTAATGAAAAACTGTTTTTT. This encodes CASSTKGGPGQGGPNEKLFF.

The rearrangement joins TRBV7-2 to TRBJ1-5, with D possibly matching TRBD1 (5 bases). CDR1 and CDR2 from the germline V gene are SGHTA and FQGNSA. Trimming cost V 2 bases and J 5 bases, with 13 bases left between them. CDR3 length: 15 residues. Written as DNA, the CDR3 is TGTGCCAGCAGCTTATTCCCGCAGGGTGATCAGCCCCAGCATTTT. Protein: CASSLFPQGDQPQHF.

CDR3 sequence reads: CASSRWVPSDNEQFF. CDR3 bases: TGTGCCAGCAGCCGGTGGGTACCTAGTGACAATGAGCAGTTCTTC. The chain employs TRBV3-1 (or the pseudogene TRBV3-2) and TRBJ2-1; D is uncertain. The CDR3 is 15 residues long. With 4 bases removed from V and 5 bases from J, the gap between germline ends came to 15 bases. Germline values: CDR1 LGHDT, CDR2 YNNKEL (reference sequence).

V and J are TRBV19 and TRBJ2-7, with TRBD1 matching 8 bases. V trimming: 8 bases; J trimming: 0 bases; junction bases outside the gene matches: 6. Germline CDR1 LNHDA, CDR2 SQIVND (reference sequence). This CDR3 has 14 residues. The CDR3 sequence: CASRTDRGSYEQYF. CDR3 DNA sequence: TGTGCCAGTCGAACCGACAGGGGCTCCTACGAGCAGTACTTC.

The chain carries TRBV27 and TRBJ1-3, with D maybe TRBD1 (5 bases). CDR3 length: 14 residues. Germline values: CDR1 MNHEY, CDR2 SMNVEV (reference sequence). V lost 8 bases and J lost 0, with 11 bases in between. The CDR3 region is CASSRQSSGNTIYF. CDR3 DNA sequence: TGTGCCAGCTCCCGACAGAGCTCTGGAAACACCATATATTTT.

DNA for the CDR3: TGTGCCAGCAGTAGGACAGGACTCTATGGCTACACCTTC. Amino acids: CASSRTGLYGYTF. The rearrangement joins TRBV7-2 to TRBJ1-2, with TRBD1 matching over 7 bases. Looked up from germline, CDR1 is SGHTA and CDR2 is FQGNSA. After removal of 6 bases from V and 4 bases from J, the junction contained 5 bases not matched to a gene. This CDR3 spans 13 amino acids. Supplemented by reference TRBV7-2 and TRBJ1-2, the full variable domain reads GAGVSQSPSNKVTEKGKDVELRCDPISGHTALYWYRQSLGQGLEFLIYFQGNSAPDKSGLPSDRFSAERTGGSVSTLTIQRTQQEDSAVYLCASSRTGLYGYTFGSGTRLTVV.

The J gene is TRBJ2-1, the V gene TRBV5-1; tentatively, D is TRBD1 (5 bases). CDR1 is SGHRS, CDR2 YFSETQ, per germline. The CDR3 loop spans 14 amino acids. With 4 bases removed from V and 8 bases from J, the gap between germline ends came to 16 bases. The CDR3 reads CASSLDSNIDEQFF. DNA of the CDR3: TGCGCCAGCAGCCTAGACAGCAACATCGATGAGCAGTTCTTC.

The chain is built from TRBV24-1 and TRBJ2-1; 11 bases map to TRBD2. The V gene's germline CDR1 is KGHDR and CDR2 SFDVKD. V trimming: 4 bases; J trimming: 9 bases; junction bases outside the gene matches: 7. The CDR3 runs to 15 residues. DNA for the CDR3: TGTGCCACCAGTGACATCGGACTAGCGGGCGGTGAGCAGTTCTTC. Protein: CATSDIGLAGGEQFF.

The genes are TRBV7-2 and TRBJ1-5, with a possible D match to TRBD1 (5 bases). Germline-derived CDR1 and CDR2 are SGHTA and FQGNSA. V lost 5 bases, J lost 3 bases, and 14 bases lay in between. The CDR3 has 15 residues. CDR3 nucleotides: TGTGCCAGCAGCACGGTTCAGGGAACCAATCAGCCCCAGCATTTT. Its translation: CASSTVQGTNQPQHF.

The gene calls are TRBV7-8 and TRBJ1-1; the D gene is possibly TRBD1 (6 bases). Trimming took 3 bases from V and 0 from J, leaving 8 bases between them. CDR1 is SGHVS and CDR2 is FQNEAQ in the germline V gene. This CDR3 has 14 residues. The CDR3 sequence: CASSLGHMNTEAFF. The DNA for the CDR3 is TGTGCCAGCAGCTTGGGACACATGAACACTGAAGCTTTCTTT.

This chain joins TRBV13 and TRBJ2-5, with D unresolved. The CDR3 spans 11 residues. Germline CDR1 is PRHDT and CDR2 is FYEKMQ (reference sequence). Trimming took 5 bases from V and 3 from J, leaving 4 bases between them. The chain's CDR3 is CASSREETQYF. CDR3 nucleotides: TGTGCCAGCAGCCGAGAAGAGACCCAGTACTTC.

With regard to this clone: Other DNA sequences of this sample code for an identical CDR3. This rearrangement joins TRBV6-5 to TRBJ1-2; 7 nucleotides line up with TRBD1. J gave up 4 bases and V 0 bases, and 5 bases lay outside the gene matches. Germline lookup yields CDR1 MNHEY and CDR2 SVGAGI. This CDR3 has 15 amino acids. The CDR3 sequence: CASSYSGGAGYGYTF. The DNA of the CDR3 is TGTGCCAGCAGTTACTCAGGGGGCGCGGGCTATGGCTACACCTTC.